The 21 T cell receptor beta chains listed next were all sequenced from one sample in a study of blood T cells in healthy people across ages. Combining a sample-barcoded 5' primer with a J-beta primer mix, a second PCR ran for 7 to 11 cycles. A single record per CDR3 protein comes from TCRdb applying MiXCR to the 5' RACE reads. Here the sample spans hundreds of thousands of distinct CDR3 sequences, 55% to 65% being singletons. Sequencing input: blood. The receptors derive from a man in his thirties or forties in good health.

The chain joins TRBV4-2 to TRBJ2-3; 11 nucleotides align to TRBD2. The CDR3 length is 16 residues. Germline V lookup: CDR1 LGHNA, CDR2 YNFKEQ. V gave up 3 bases and J gave up 5 bases; unmatched junction bases: 7. This chain's CDR3 is CASSHGTSGKRDTQYF. The CDR3 DNA reads as TGTGCCAGCAGCCACGGGACTAGCGGTAAAAGAGATACGCAGTATTTT.

This clonotype was detected only a few times. The chain carries TRBV7-2 and TRBJ2-5; D gene uncertain. The CDR3 is 13 amino acids. CDR1 is SGHTA and CDR2 is FQGNSA in the germline V gene. Trimming stripped 1 base from V and 6 bases from J, with 9 bases between. CDR3 protein: CASSLGLGKTQYF. The CDR3 bases are TGTGCCAGCAGCTTAGGGTTGGGGAAGACCCAGTACTTC.

This clonotype came up once. This chain uses TRBV4-2 with TRBJ2-2; a weak D match, TRBD2 (5 bases). The V end was cut by 8 bases, the J end by 0 bases, with 10 bases between. In germline, CDR1 is LGHNA, CDR2 YNFKEQ. CDR3 size: 14 residues. DNA of the CDR3: TGTGCCAGCTTAGCCGGGACGAACACCGGGGAGCTGTTTTTT. This sequence encodes CASLAGTNTGELFF.

V usage is TRBV6-1 and J usage is TRBJ2-3; TRBD1 agrees at 9 bases. The CDR3 is 14 residues long. CDR1 is MNHNS and CDR2 is SASEGT in the germline V gene. The trim removed 8 bases at V and 4 bases at J, leaving 7 bases unmatched. CDR3 sequence (DNA): TGTGCCAGCGCCCGGGACAGGGTTGCAGATACGCAGTATTTT. This encodes CASARDRVADTQYF.

This clonotype was seen a few times. The chain has TRBV6-1 and TRBJ2-6; tentatively, D is TRBD1 (5 bases). CDR3 length: 15 amino acids. Trimming left V 5 bases short and J 3 bases short, with 11 bases between. Germline CDR1 reads MNHNS; CDR2 reads SASEGT. CDR3 sequence: CASSFPGLGANVLTF. DNA of the CDR3: TGTGCCAGCAGTTTTCCAGGGCTTGGGGCCAACGTCCTGACTTTC.

The chain recombines TRBV4-3 with TRBJ2-7; a weak D match, TRBD1 (6 bases). CDR3 length: 16 residues. The germline V gene has CDR1 LGHNA and CDR2 YSLEER. V was cut by 4 bases and J by 6 bases, with 22 bases left in between. The CDR3: CASSLKATGLRSEQYF. In DNA, the CDR3 is TGCGCCAGCAGCCTCAAAGCCACAGGGCTTCGGAGCGAGCAGTACTTC.

The V and J genes are TRBV7-2 and TRBJ2-3, with D unclear. The CDR3 spans 14 residues. Germline values: CDR1 SGHTA, CDR2 FQGNSA. Trimming removed 5 bases from V and 2 bases from J, with 11 bases in between. DNA for the CDR3: TGTGCCAGCAGCCCTACAGCCTACACAGATACGCAGTATTTT. Its translation is CASSPTAYTDTQYF.

J is TRBJ2-3 and V is TRBV5-6; 9 positions agree with TRBD2. The V and J ends lost 4 bases and 2 bases, in that order; junction bases with no gene match: 8. The CDR3 is made up of 16 amino acids. The germline V gene encodes CDR1 SGHDT and CDR2 YYEEEE. CDR3 coding DNA: TGTGCCAGCAGCCGACGACTAGCGGATGACACAGATACGCAGTATTTT. Protein product: CASSRRLADDTDTQYF.

This clonotype has only a few counts. CDR3 residues: CASSSEGDGYTF. CDR3 sequence (DNA): TGTGCCAGCAGCTCAGAGGGGGATGGCTACACCTTC. The V gene is TRBV21-1, the J gene TRBJ1-2; the D call of TRBD1 is as the table states it, not checked on the DNA. TRBV21-1 is labeled a pseudogene. This CDR3 comprises 12 residues.

This clonotype was seen a handful of times. V and J are TRBV10-3 and TRBJ2-7, with D perhaps TRBD2 (7 bases). The germline CDR1 and CDR2 sequences are ENHRY and SYGVKD. Trimming pared 8 bases from V and 2 bases from J, leaving 13 bases between. The CDR3 consists of 13 residues. This CDR3 is CAIAGAVTYEQYF. In DNA, the CDR3 is TGTGCCATCGCGGGGGCCGTCACCTACGAGCAGTACTTC.

The rearrangement joins TRBV4-2 to TRBJ2-1; tentatively, D is TRBD2 (6 bases). CDR1 LGHNA and CDR2 YNFKEQ come from the germline V gene. The V end lost 3 bases, the J end lost 0 bases, and 12 bases lay between the germline ends. CDR3 length: 16 amino acids. The CDR3 nucleotides read TGTGCCAGCAGCCAGTTTTCGGGGGTCTCCTACAATGAGCAGTTCTTC. This encodes CASSQFSGVSYNEQFF.

This clonotype was counted only a few times. This CDR3 reads CASSPTAGAKNIQYF. The CDR3 DNA is TGCGCCAGCAGCCCCACAGCGGGGGCCAAAAACATTCAGTACTTC. This sequence joins TRBV4-3 and TRBJ2-4; TRBD2 agrees at 7 bases. The CDR3 loop spans 15 amino acids. The germline CDR1 and CDR2 sequences are LGHNA and YSLEER. V lost 4 bases and J lost 1; bases outside the gene matches: 4.

CDR3 loop: CSARNRGIPYNSPLHF. As DNA, the CDR3 is TGCAGTGCTAGGAACAGGGGGATCCCCTATAATTCACCCCTCCACTTT. The J gene is TRBJ1-6, the V gene TRBV20-1; 8 positions match TRBD1. The CDR3 consists of 16 residues. With 3 bases clipped from V and 2 bases from J, the junction kept 6 bases outside the gene matches. Looked up from germline, CDR1 is DFQATT and CDR2 is SNEGSKA (reference sequence).

This chain joins TRBV19 and TRBJ2-5; 8 bases are a match to TRBD2. Germline V gives CDR1 LNHDA, CDR2 SQIVND (reference sequence). Germline trimming cut 9 bases from V and 5 bases from J; bases unmatched to any gene: 11. CDR3 size: 14 residues. As DNA, the CDR3 is TGTGCCAGCCGAAGGCGGGGGGACGGCGAGACCCAGTACTTC. It encodes CASRRRGDGETQYF.

The DNA for the CDR3 is TGCGCCAGCAGTTTAACAGGGAACCACTACGAGCAGTACTTC. Its translation is CASSLTGNHYEQYF. This chain connects TRBV5-1 to TRBJ2-7, with D possibly TRBD1 on 6 matching bases. The CDR3 runs to 14 residues. CDR1 is SGHRS and CDR2 is YFSETQ in the germline V gene. Between the trimmed V and J ends, which lost 5 bases and 3 bases, there was a span of 15 bases.

The chain has TRBV7-9 and TRBJ2-1; 9 bases map to TRBD2. CDR3 length: 16 amino acids. Trimming took 1 base from V and 9 from J; bases not matched to a gene: 10. Germline V gene data show CDR1 as SEHNR and CDR2 as FQNEAQ (reference sequence). Here the CDR3 DNA reads TGTGCCAGCAGCTTAGGAGGTGCGGGGGGGCAAGGTGAGCAGTTCTTC. Translation gives CASSLGGAGGQGEQFF. Combining the CDR3 with reference TRBV7-9 and TRBJ2-1 gives the whole variable domain DTGVSQNPRHKITKRGQNVTFRCDPISEHNRLYWYRQTLGQGPEFLTYFQNEAQLEKSRLLSDRFSAERPKGSFSTLEIQRTEQGDSAMYLCASSLGGAGGQGEQFFGPGTRLTVL.

The CDR3 protein is CSAPDLGNIQYF. In DNA form, the CDR3 reads TGCAGTGCTCCGGACCTTGGAAACATTCAGTACTTC. The rearrangement uses TRBV20-1 and TRBJ2-4; no definite D call. The V gene lost 5 bases and the J gene lost 6 bases, with 11 bases spanning the gap. The length of the CDR3 is 12 residues. CDR1 and CDR2 (germline): DFQATT, SNEGSKA (reference sequence).

This CDR3 is CSAGSGVSYEQYF. The CDR3 DNA sequence: TGCAGCGCCGGTAGCGGGGTCTCCTACGAGCAGTACTTC. The rearrangement uses TRBV29-1 and TRBJ2-7; 8 bases line up with TRBD2. V trimming: 7 bases; J trimming: 0 bases; junction bases outside the gene matches: 5. The germline gives CDR1 SQVTM, CDR2 ANQGSEA. This CDR3 spans 13 amino acids.

The chain uses TRBV7-2 and TRBJ1-1; 9 bases match TRBD1. The junction had 9 bases not matched to a gene; V was cut back by 5 bases and J by 5 bases. Germline V gene lookup returns CDR1 SGHTA and CDR2 FQGNSA. The CDR3 length is 15 residues. As DNA, the CDR3 is TGTGCCAGCAGCCCGACAGGGGGACCTGGAACTGAAGCTTTCTTT. Translation: CASSPTGGPGTEAFF.

This clonotype was detected a few times. The chain couples TRBV7-3 to TRBJ2-1, with a weak D call TRBD1 (5 bases). V was cut by 5 bases and J by 8 bases, with 13 bases left in between. In germline, CDR1 is SGHTA, CDR2 FQGTGA. This CDR3 has 13 residues. The chain's CDR3 is CASSPSPTDEQFF. In DNA form, the CDR3 reads TGTGCCAGCAGCCCCTCCCCGACAGATGAGCAGTTCTTC.

The V gene is TRBV28, the J gene TRBJ2-5, with a weak D call TRBD2 (7 bases). The J call is doubtful: the DNA matches TRBJ2-7 better. Germline loops: CDR1 MDHEN, CDR2 SYDVKM. The length of the CDR3 is 15 residues. The CDR3 DNA follows: TGTGCCAGCAGTTCAGGATCGGGGGGCGGATACGAGCAGTACTTC. Amino acids: CASSSGSGGGYEQYF.